This entry is about one TCR beta chain. Antigen specificity is unknown. Within the sample, other DNA sequences also encode this same CDR3. Germline V CDR1 and CDR2: LGHNA, YNFKEQ. Trimming took 0 bases from V and 2 from J; bases not matched to a gene: 3. The CDR3 has 16 amino acids. These data originate in a study of cytomegalovirus exposure and HLA in healthy donors. Use of 60 Vbeta and 13 Jbeta primers characterized the PCR. Data came from immunoSEQ multiplex PCR; TCRdb stores just in-frame clones and leaves some out. Of about 150,000 clones in the sample, approximately 85% were seen once. Overall study results and limits: What a later analysis showed was that several of the most significant clusters appeared linked to common viral pathogens. According to reports, the classifier identified cytomegalovirus status with high specificity and sensitivity. Some V segments (TRBV6-2 and TRBV6-3 among them) were excluded as indistinguishable.

Sequenced input: PBMCs. The clonotype comes from a woman younger than 30 in good health and CMV-seronegative. The chain recombines TRBV4-2 with TRBJ2-3, with 9 bases identical to TRBD2. DNA for the CDR3: TGTGCCAGCAGCCAAGATCTAGCGGGGTACACAGATACGCAGTATTTT. Translating gives CASSQDLAGYTDTQYF.